This paragraph reports one T cell receptor (beta chain). Responders (around 200,000, CFSE-labeled) were co-plated with around 200,000 irradiated, violet-dye-labeled stimulators. Once the reaction had ended, proliferating CFSE-low CD3+CD4+ and CD3+CD8+ responders were sorted. This record belongs to a study of graft-versus-host responses after intestinal transplantation. Study overall: Each recipient received anti-thymocyte globulin induction, then tacrolimus and steroids for around three years.

The V gene end was trimmed by 0 bases and the J gene end by 1 base; junction bases not matched to a gene: 4. The CDR3 runs 16 residues. The germline gives CDR1 SGHRS, CDR2 YFSETQ. General study findings and limits: Allografts from individuals with graft-donor T cell macrochimerism displayed high graft-versus-host to host-versus-graft clonal ratios.

Generated by immunoSEQ multiplex PCR, the TCRdb table keeps only in-frame clones and is missing some. The data contain 8,000 to 9,500 clones, 25% to 40% of them singletons. This clonotype originated in a human patient who received an intestinal transplant. The chain combines TRBV5-1 with TRBJ2-3, with TRBD2 matching over 8 bases. Sequencing was performed on alloreactive CD4+ T cells from a mixed lymphocyte reaction culture, taken before intestinal transplant. Subset here: CFSE-low proliferating T cells sorted from roughly six-day pre-transplant mixed lymphocyte reaction (GvH or HvG direction). CDR3 amino acids: CASSLAQAGGTDTQYF. The CDR3 DNA reads as TGCGCCAGCAGCTTGGCACAAGCGGGGGGCACAGATACGCAGTATTTT.